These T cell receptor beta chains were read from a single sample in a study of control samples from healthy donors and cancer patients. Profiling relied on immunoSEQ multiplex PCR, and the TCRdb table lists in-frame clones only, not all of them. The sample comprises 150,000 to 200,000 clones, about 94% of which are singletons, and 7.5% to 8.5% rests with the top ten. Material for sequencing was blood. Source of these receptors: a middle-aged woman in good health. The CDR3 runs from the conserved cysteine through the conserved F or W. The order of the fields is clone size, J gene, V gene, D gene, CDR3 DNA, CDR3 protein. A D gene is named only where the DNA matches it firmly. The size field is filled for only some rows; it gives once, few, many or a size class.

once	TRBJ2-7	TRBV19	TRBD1	TGTGCCAGTAATCCCCGGGACAGGATCTACGAGCAGTACTTC	CASNPRDRIYEQYF
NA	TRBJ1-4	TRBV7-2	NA	TGTGCCAGCAGCTGGGACGGTCGAAGCAATGAAAAACTGTTTTTT	CASSWDGRSNEKLFF
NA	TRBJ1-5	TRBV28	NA	TGTGCCAGCACCCCTCGGTCGGGGCCCCAGCATTTT	CASTPRSGPQHF
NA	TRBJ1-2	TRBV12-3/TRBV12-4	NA	TGTGCCAGCAGTGAACAGGGCTATGGCTACACCTTC	CASSEQGYGYTF
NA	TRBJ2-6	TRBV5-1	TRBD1	TGCGCCAGCAGCAGTTCCCCAGGGGGCGCCCCTGGGGCCAACGTCCTGACTTTC	CASSSSPGGAPGANVLTF
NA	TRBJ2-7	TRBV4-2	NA	TGTGCCAGCAGCCAAGTTCTGGATAGCGGCTACGAGCAGTACTTC	CASSQVLDSGYEQYF
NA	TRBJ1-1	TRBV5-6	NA	TGTGCCAGCAGCTTGGGACAGAGAAACACTGAAGCTTTCTTT	CASSLGQRNTEAFF
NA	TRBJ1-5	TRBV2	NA	TGTGCCAGCAGTGAAGCTAAGTATAGCAATCAGCCCCAGCATTTT	CASSEAKYSNQPQHF
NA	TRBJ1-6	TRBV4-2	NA	TGTGCCAGCAGCCAAGATCAGGGCTGGACAGACCGTCTTGACCCCAATTCACCCCTCCACTTT	CASSQDQGWTDRLDPNSPLHF
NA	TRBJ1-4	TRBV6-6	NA	TGTGCCAGCAGCCCTCCGGGAGTTAATGAAAAACTGTTTTTT	CASSPPGVNEKLFF
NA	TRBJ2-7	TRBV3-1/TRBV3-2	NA	TGTGCCAGCAGCCTCGGACAGAGCTCCTACGAGCAGTACTTC	CASSLGQSSYEQYF
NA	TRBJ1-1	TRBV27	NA	TGTGCCAGCAGTTGGGGGCCCGGGACTGAAGCTTTCTTT	CASSWGPGTEAFF
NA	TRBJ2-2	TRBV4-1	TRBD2	TGCGCCAGCAGCTTACGGTCGGGACTAGCGGGGAACACCGGGGAGCTGTTTTTT	CASSLRSGLAGNTGELFF
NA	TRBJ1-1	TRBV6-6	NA	TGTGCCAGCAGTTACCAGACTCCCCGTACTGAAGCTTTCTTT	CASSYQTPRTEAFF
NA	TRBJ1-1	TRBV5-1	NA	TGCGCCAGCAGCTCCCAGGGGAACACTGAAGCTTTCTTT	CASSSQGNTEAFF